These T cell receptor beta chains were read from a single sample in a study of blood T cell repertoires in COVID-19. The protocol was immunoSEQ multiplex PCR, while the TCRdb copy is restricted to in-frame clones and leaves out a portion. The sample consists of under 250,000 clones, 75% to 85% of them appearing once. Material for sequencing was peripheral blood. The source is a man in his fifties with COVID-19, enrolled during active disease. CDR3s include the opening cysteine and the closing phenylalanine or tryptophan. The order of the fields is clone size, J gene, V gene, D gene, CDR3 DNA, CDR3 protein. A D gene is named only where the DNA matches it firmly. Expanded clones get a size class; other rows say once, few or many, or leave the size out.

>.|TRBJ2-1|TRBV9|.
TGTGCCAGCAGCACCCCTAGAGGCTTTGGTGAGCAGTTCTTC
CASSTPRGFGEQFF
>.|TRBJ2-1|TRBV7-9|TRBD2
TGTGCCAGCAGCTTAGCTCTGACTAGCGGGGGGTACAATGAGCAGTTCTTC
CASSLALTSGGYNEQFF
>.|TRBJ1-5|TRBV2|TRBD1
TGTGCCAGCAACCAGGACAGGAGCAATCAGCCCCAGCATTTT
CASNQDRSNQPQHF
>once|TRBJ2-3|TRBV18|.
TGTGCCAGCTCGTCTAGCACAGATACGCAGTATTTT
CASSSSTDTQYF
>.|TRBJ1-1|TRBV27|.
TGTGCCAGCAGTTTGCAGGCGCGTACTGAAGCTTTCTTT
CASSLQARTEAFF
>.|TRBJ2-3|TRBV18|.
TGTGCCAGCTCACCTAGGACAGACAGTTTTCCCCGGGCTGATACGCAGTATTTT
CASSPRTDSFPRADTQYF
>few|TRBJ2-7|TRBV28|.
TGTGCCAGCAGTTTAAGGACGGGGCAGGGGATTATCAACGAGCAGTACTTC
CASSLRTGQGIINEQYF
>.|TRBJ1-6|TRBV10-3|.
TGTGCCATCAGTGAGCTCGGGGATTCACCCCTCCACTTT
CAISELGDSPLHF
>.|TRBJ1-3|TRBV7-9|.
TGTGCCAGCAGCCCGACTAATCGAAACACCATATATTTT
CASSPTNRNTIYF
>.|TRBJ1-1|TRBV19|.
TGTGCCAGTAGAGGGAATGGCGGGGGCCTCACTGAAGCTTTCTTT
CASRGNGGGLTEAFF
>few|TRBJ1-2|TRBV6-5|.
TGTGCCAGCAGAGACCCGGGAGACGCTAACTATGGCTACACCTTC
CASRDPGDANYGYTF
>.|TRBJ2-5|TRBV29-1|.
TGCAGCGTAGCCGGAACAGGGTCCCGGTGGGAGACCCAGTACTTC
CSVAGTGSRWETQYF
>.|TRBJ1-2|TRBV10-1|TRBD1
TGCGCCAGCAGTGATACAGGGGCCCATGGCTACACCTTC
CASSDTGAHGYTF
>.|TRBJ2-7|TRBV28|.
TGTGCCAGCAGTAGGACAGTTGACGAGCAGTACTTC
CASSRTVDEQYF